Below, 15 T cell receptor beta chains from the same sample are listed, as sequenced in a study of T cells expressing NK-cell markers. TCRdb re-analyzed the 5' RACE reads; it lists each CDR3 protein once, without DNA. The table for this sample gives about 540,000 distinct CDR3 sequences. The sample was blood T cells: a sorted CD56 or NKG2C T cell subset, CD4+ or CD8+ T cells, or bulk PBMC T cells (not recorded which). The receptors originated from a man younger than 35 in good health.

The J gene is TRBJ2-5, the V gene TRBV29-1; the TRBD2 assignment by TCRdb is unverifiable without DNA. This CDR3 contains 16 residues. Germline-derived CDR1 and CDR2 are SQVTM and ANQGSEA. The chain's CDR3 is CSVEGLAGGPLGTQYF.

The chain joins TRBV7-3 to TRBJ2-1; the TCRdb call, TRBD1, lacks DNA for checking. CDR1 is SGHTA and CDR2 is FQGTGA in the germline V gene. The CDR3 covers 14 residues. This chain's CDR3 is CASSQGSGGDEQFF.

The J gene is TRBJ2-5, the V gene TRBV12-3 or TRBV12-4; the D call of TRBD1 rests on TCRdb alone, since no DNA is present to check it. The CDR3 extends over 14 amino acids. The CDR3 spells CASSPQGRDETQYF.

The CDR3 sequence is CSAGGVDTQYF. The V and J genes are TRBV29-1 and TRBJ2-3. CDR1 is SQVTM, CDR2 ANQGSEA, per germline. The CDR3 spans 11 residues.

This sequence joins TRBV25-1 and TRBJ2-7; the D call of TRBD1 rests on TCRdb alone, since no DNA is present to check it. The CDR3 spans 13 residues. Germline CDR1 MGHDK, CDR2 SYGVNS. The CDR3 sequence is CASSNDRVVEQYF.

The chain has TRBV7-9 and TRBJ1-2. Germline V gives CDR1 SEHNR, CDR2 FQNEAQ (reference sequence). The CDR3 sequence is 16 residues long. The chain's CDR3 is CASSLANREKDYGYTF.

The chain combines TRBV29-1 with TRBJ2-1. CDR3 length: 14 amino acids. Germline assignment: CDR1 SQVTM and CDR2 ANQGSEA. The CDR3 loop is CSVEGWGSYNEQFF.

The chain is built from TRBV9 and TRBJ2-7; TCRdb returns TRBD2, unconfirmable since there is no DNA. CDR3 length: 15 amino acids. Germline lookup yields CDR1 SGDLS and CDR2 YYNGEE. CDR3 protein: CASSVSLDPSYEQYF.

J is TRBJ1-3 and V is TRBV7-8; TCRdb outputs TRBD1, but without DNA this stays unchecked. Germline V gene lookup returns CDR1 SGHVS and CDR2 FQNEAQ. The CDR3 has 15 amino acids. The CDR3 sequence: CASSSRDREGNTIYF.

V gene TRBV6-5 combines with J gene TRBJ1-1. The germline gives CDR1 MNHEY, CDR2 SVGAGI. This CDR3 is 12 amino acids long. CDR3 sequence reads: CASGLRNSEAFF.

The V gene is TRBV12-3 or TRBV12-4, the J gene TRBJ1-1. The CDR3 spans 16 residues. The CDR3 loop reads CASSLGRHGTNTEAFF.

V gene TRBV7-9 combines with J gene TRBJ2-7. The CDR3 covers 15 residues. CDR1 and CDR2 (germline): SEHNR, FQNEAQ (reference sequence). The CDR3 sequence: CASSQRQATIYEQYF.

CDR3 loop: CASSHDRVVTDTQYF. This rearrangement joins TRBV11-3 to TRBJ2-3; the TCRdb D gene call, TRBD1, has no DNA to confirm it. Germline V CDR1 and CDR2: SGHNT, YENEEA. The CDR3 is 15 amino acids.

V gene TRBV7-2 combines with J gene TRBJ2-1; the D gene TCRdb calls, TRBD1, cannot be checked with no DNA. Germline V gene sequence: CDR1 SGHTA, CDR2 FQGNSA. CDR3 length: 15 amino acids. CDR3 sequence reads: CASSLALAIPHEQFF.

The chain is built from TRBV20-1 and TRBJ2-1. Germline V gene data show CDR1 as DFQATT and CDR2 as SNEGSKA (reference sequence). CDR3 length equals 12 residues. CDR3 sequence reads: CSARGPRNEQFF.